The clone carrying this T cell receptor (beta chain) was counted only a few times. What it binds is unknown. With a much larger clone just one base away, this may be a read error. For CDR3 and TCR beta VDJ profiling, genomic DNA was the template used. TCRdb reprocessed the reads with MiXCR, giving one entry per CDR3 protein. The sample lists a few hundred thousand distinct CDR3 sequences; approximately 35% were seen once. This sample is part of a study of CD8+CD57+ T cells in acquired aplastic anemia. Whole-study context: Sorted CD4+ and CD8+ cells yielded around 3.2 ug of DNA on average. Among healthy donors, CD4+ cells averaged roughly 9.8 million reads.

Study-wide results and caveats: The study found no significant CD8+ Simpson's diversity difference between patients and controls. Around 30 was the count of CD8+ CDR3 sequences that patients shared with controls.

The CDR3 length is 15 residues. The germline V gene encodes CDR1 SNHLY and CDR2 FYNNEI. The material sequenced was sorted CD4+, CD8+, or CD8+CD57+ T cells (not recorded which) from PBMCs. This TCR was recovered from a human donor in good health, serving as a control. This chain links TRBV2 with TRBJ2-1; 15 bases are a match to TRBD2. The CDR3 nucleotides are TGTGTCAGCAGAGGGACTAGCGGGAGGTACAATGAGCAGTTCTTC. Its protein is CVSRGTSGRYNEQFF.